These 9 T cell receptor beta chains came from one sample sequenced in a study of brain T cells in children with intractable seizures. Assay used: immunoSEQ multiplex PCR; TCRdb lists only in-frame clones, some missing. The sample has about 340,000 clones; over 90% are singletons. Specified time point: blood from clinic visit 5 months post-surgery; TSC patient then seizure free. This sample comprised peripheral blood, obtained less than 6 months after surgery. The source is a boy under two years old with tuberous sclerosis and intractable seizures.

Only one count was recorded for this clone. The CDR3 is CASSTSGHIEAFF. CDR3 sequence (DNA): TGTGCCAGCAGTACCTCGGGACACATCGAAGCTTTCTTT. The chain combines TRBV12-3 or TRBV12-4 with TRBJ1-1, with TRBD1 as a possible D gene (6 bases). There are 13 residues in the CDR3. V was clipped by 5 bases and J by 8 bases, with 15 bases between them.

The chain recombines TRBV5-6 with TRBJ2-1; D ambiguous. V was shortened by 2 bases and J by 6 bases, with 9 bases between the two germline ends. There are 13 residues in the CDR3. Germline V CDR1 and CDR2: SGHDT, YYEEEE. CDR3 amino acids: CASSLGSGNEQFF. DNA for the CDR3: TGTGCCAGCAGCTTAGGCTCGGGCAATGAGCAGTTCTTC.

This clone showed up just a few times. The chain is built from TRBV7-8 and TRBJ2-7; D not resolved. Germline CDR1 SGHVS, CDR2 FQNEAQ. The CDR3 spans 14 residues. The germline V and J ends were trimmed by 3 bases and 2 bases, with 11 bases remaining between them. DNA of the CDR3: TGTGCCAGCAGCTTGAGCGAAGGGACCTACGAGCAGTACTTC. It is translated as CASSLSEGTYEQYF.

In the case of this clone: Other DNA sequences in the sample encode the same CDR3. The CDR3 region is CASSVVGNYGYTF. Here the CDR3 DNA reads TGTGCCAGCAGCGTAGTAGGGAACTATGGCTACACCTTC. The chain is built from TRBV9 and TRBJ1-2; D ambiguous. Germline assignment: CDR1 SGDLS and CDR2 YYNGEE. V lost 0 bases and J lost 2, with 5 bases in between. This CDR3 has 13 amino acids. The variable domain in full, completed from reference TRBV9 and TRBJ1-2, reads DSGVTQTPKHLITATGQRVTLRCSPRSGDLSVYWYQQSLDQGLQFLIQYYNGEERAKGNILERFSAQQFPDLHSELNLSSLELGDSALYFCASSVVGNYGYTFGSGTRLTVV.

The V call is TRBV7-2, the J call TRBJ2-7; no definite D call. This CDR3 contains 15 residues. Germline loops: CDR1 SGHTA, CDR2 FQGNSA. The V gene lost 2 bases and the J gene lost 0 bases, with 11 bases spanning the gap. Here the CDR3 reads CASSLLGRNSYEQYF. In DNA, the CDR3 is TGTGCCAGCAGCTTACTGGGAAGAAACTCCTACGAGCAGTACTTC.

The chain uses TRBV27 and TRBJ2-7; weak D call: TRBD1 (6 bases). The CDR3 has 14 amino acids. Trimming took 3 bases from V and 2 from J, leaving 11 bases between them. Germline CDR1 reads MNHEY; CDR2 reads SMNVEV (reference sequence). DNA of the CDR3: TGTGCCAGCAGTTTGGGACAAACCCCCTACGAGCAGTACTTC. It translates to CASSLGQTPYEQYF.

The chain employs TRBV5-1 and TRBJ1-5; D remains ambiguous. The V and J ends lost 1 base and 6 bases respectively, with 8 bases between them. This CDR3 comprises 13 residues. Germline CDR1 and CDR2: SGHRS and YFSETQ. CDR3 loop: CASSLNLGQPQHF. The CDR3 DNA follows: TGCGCCAGCAGCTTGAACCTGGGTCAGCCCCAGCATTTT.

A single count supports this clone. The gene calls are TRBV29-1 and TRBJ2-5, with a possible D match to TRBD2 (5 bases). Germline V gives CDR1 SQVTM, CDR2 ANQGSEA. The length of the CDR3 is 11 residues. V was clipped by 2 bases and J by 4 bases, with 5 bases between them. The CDR3 reads CSVERGETQYF. The DNA for the CDR3 is TGCAGCGTTGAACGGGGAGAGACCCAGTACTTC. Full variable domain (rest looked up from reference TRBV29-1 and TRBJ2-5): SAVISQKPSRDICQRGTSLTIQCQVDSQVTMMFWYRQQPGQSLTLIATANQGSEATYESGFVIDKFPISRPNLTFSTLTVSNMSPEDSSIYLCSVERGETQYFGPGTRLLVL.

This clone was seen just once. The rearrangement links TRBV15 to TRBJ2-1; perhaps TRBD1 as D (6 bases). The CDR3 spans 14 residues. Germline V gives CDR1 LNHNV, CDR2 YYDKDF (reference sequence). Trimming left V 1 base short and J 9 bases short, with 13 bases between. The CDR3 nucleotides are TGTGCCACCAGCAGAGTCCGTTCAGGGGCTGAGCAGTTCTTC. This sequence encodes CATSRVRSGAEQFF. The variable domain in full, with the rest retrieved from reference TRBV15 and TRBJ2-1, is DAMVIQNPRYQVTQFGKPVTLSCSQTLNHNVMYWYQQKSSQAPKLLFHYYDKDFNNEADTPDNFQSRRPNTSFCFLDIRSPGLGDTAMYLCATSRVRSGAEQFFGPGTRLTVL.